What follows are 31 T cell receptor beta chains derived from one specimen sequenced in a study of T cell responses to AZD1222 COVID-19 vaccine. Using immunoSEQ multiplex PCR, the repertoire was profiled, and TCRdb retains in-frame clones only, with some absent. The sample shows 150,000 to 200,000 clones, 87% of them seen only once. Sequenced here: peripheral blood, sampled on day 0 of AZD1222 vaccination. The receptors were sampled from an adult in good health.

The gene calls are TRBV18 and TRBJ1-3; 7 bases line up with TRBD1. The CDR3 sequence is 16 residues long. CDR1 is KGHSH, CDR2 LQKENI, per germline. V shed 8 bases and J 4 bases; nucleotides not matched to a gene: 14. CDR3 loop: CASTPSQGREGNTIYF. CDR3 bases: TGTGCCAGCACCCCTTCACAGGGGAGGGAAGGAAACACCATATATTTT.

CDR3 nucleotide sequence: TGTGCCAGCAGTGAACAGGGATTGGTTCAGCCCCAGCATTTT. It specifies CASSEQGLVQPQHF. The chain combines TRBV6-1 with TRBJ1-5; D is possibly TRBD1 (5 bases). This CDR3 is built from 14 residues. Trimming took off 2 bases at V and 6 bases at J, with 11 bases between the two ends. In germline, CDR1 is MNHNS, CDR2 SASEGT.

The chain employs TRBV7-8 and TRBJ1-2, with D possibly being TRBD1 (5 bases). CDR1 and CDR2 from the germline V gene are SGHVS and FQNEAQ. This CDR3 region has 14 residues. The V end was cut by 1 base, the J end by 6 bases, with 12 bases between. The CDR3 region has the DNA TGTGCCAGCAGCTTAGTAGAGGGGAGGGATGGCTACACCTTC. Amino acids: CASSLVEGRDGYTF. Looking up the rest from reference TRBV7-8 and TRBJ1-2 gives the full variable domain: GAGVSQSPRYKVAKRGQDVALRCDPISGHVSLFWYQQALGQGPEFLTYFQNEAQLDKSGLPSDRFFAERPEGSVSTLKIQRTQQEDSAVYLCASSLVEGRDGYTFGSGTRLTVV.

This chain links TRBV19 with TRBJ1-5, with D maybe TRBD1 (6 bases). CDR1 and CDR2 from the germline V gene are LNHDA and SQIVND (reference sequence). This CDR3 contains 14 residues. V was cut by 11 bases and J by 0 bases, with 14 bases left in between. CDR3 DNA sequence: TGTGCCGTAGGGGGAGACTATAGCAATCAGCCCCAGCATTTT. This sequence encodes CAVGGDYSNQPQHF.

The chain carries TRBV6-5 and TRBJ1-6; D call uncertain. The germline gives CDR1 MNHEY, CDR2 SVGAGI. The CDR3 runs 14 residues. V was pared by 6 bases and J by 10 bases, with 16 bases between. CDR3 residues: CASSPLTARSPLHF. CDR3 bases: TGTGCCAGCAGCCCCTTAACGGCTCGCTCACCCCTCCACTTT.

This clone came up once. The chain carries TRBV5-5 and TRBJ1-3; unclear D gene. Germline loops: CDR1 SGHKS, CDR2 YYEKEE (reference sequence). Deletions cut 4 bases from V and 0 bases from J, with 8 bases between. This CDR3 has 14 residues. DNA of the CDR3: TGTGCCAGCAGCCCTGGGATCTCTGGAAACACCATATATTTT. This gives the protein CASSPGISGNTIYF.

V and J are TRBV6-5 and TRBJ1-1; a weak D match, TRBD1 (5 bases). The CDR3 is 12 residues long. Trimming cost V 4 bases and J 7 bases, with 10 bases left between them. CDR1 is MNHEY and CDR2 is SVGAGI in the germline V gene. The CDR3 loop is CASSSGHVEAFF. The CDR3 coding sequence is TGTGCCAGCAGTTCCGGACATGTTGAAGCTTTCTTT.

This sequence joins TRBV7-8 and TRBJ1-4; TRBD1 matches 9 bases. The CDR3 sequence is 15 residues long. V shed 4 bases and J 7 bases; nucleotides not matched to a gene: 7. The V gene's germline CDR1 is SGHVS and CDR2 FQNEAQ. CDR3 nucleotide sequence: TGTGCCAGCAGCTCGTCCCGGGACAGGGCTGAAAAACTGTTTTTT. This encodes CASSSSRDRAEKLFF.

The rearrangement joins TRBV24-1 to TRBJ2-1, with TRBD2 matching over 11 bases. CDR1 KGHDR and CDR2 SFDVKD come from the germline V gene. The CDR3 has 16 residues. V lost 3 bases and J lost 12; bases outside the gene matches: 12. The CDR3 loop is CATSDPNTSGSLGQFF. The DNA of the CDR3 is TGTGCCACCAGTGATCCAAACACTAGCGGGAGTTTAGGGCAGTTCTTC.

V gene TRBV7-9 combines with J gene TRBJ2-5; D possibly corresponds to TRBD2 (5 bases). The CDR3 consists of 16 residues. The germline gives CDR1 SEHNR, CDR2 FQNEAQ (reference sequence). The germline V and J ends were trimmed by 1 base and 3 bases, with 15 bases remaining between them. The CDR3 spells CASSLGEGSSEETQYF. The DNA for the CDR3 is TGTGCCAGCAGCTTAGGCGAGGGCTCCTCGGAAGAGACCCAGTACTTC.

This chain joins TRBV6-5 and TRBJ1-6; 7 positions agree with TRBD1. The CDR3 loop spans 15 amino acids. Trimming removed 6 bases from V and 10 bases from J; junction bases left unmatched: 12. Germline CDR1 and CDR2: MNHEY and SVGAGI. CDR3 in DNA: TGTGCCAGCAGCCCCAACAGGGGTACTAGCTCACCCCTCCACTTT. Translation gives CASSPNRGTSSPLHF.

This sequence joins TRBV13 and TRBJ2-3; 8 nucleotides match TRBD2. The CDR3 is 19 residues long. The J segment lost 1 base and the V segment lost 5 bases, leaving 17 bases of the junction unmatched. Germline CDR1 and CDR2: PRHDT and FYEKMQ (reference sequence). In DNA form, the CDR3 reads TGTGCCAGCAGCCTGGGAGAATTAAGCGGGAGCCGGGGCACAGATACGCAGTATTTT. As protein: CASSLGELSGSRGTDTQYF.

The chain uses TRBV5-6 and TRBJ2-7; D ambiguous. The CDR3 extends over 15 amino acids. Germline-derived CDR1 and CDR2 are SGHDT and YYEEEE. V was pared by 1 base and J by 1 base, with 12 bases between. CDR3 amino acids: CASSLIRLSSYEQYF. DNA for the CDR3: TGTGCCAGCAGCTTGATAAGGCTATCTTCCTACGAGCAGTACTTC.

The chain has TRBV7-9 and TRBJ2-5; a weak D match, TRBD1 (6 bases). Germline-derived CDR1 and CDR2 are SEHNR and FQNEAQ (reference sequence). Trimming removed 6 bases from V and 12 bases from J, with 14 bases in between. This CDR3 comprises 11 residues. CDR3: CASSTGFTEYF. CDR3 sequence (DNA): TGTGCCAGCAGTACAGGGTTTACGGAGTACTTC.

This sequence joins TRBV7-9 and TRBJ2-1; D is unresolved. The germline V and J ends were trimmed by 5 bases and 4 bases, with 12 bases remaining between them. Germline-derived CDR1 and CDR2 are SEHNR and FQNEAQ (reference sequence). CDR3 length equals 14 residues. CDR3 sequence reads: CASSPMAAYNEQFF. CDR3 DNA sequence: TGTGCCAGCAGCCCTATGGCGGCTTACAATGAGCAGTTCTTC.

V and J are TRBV6-5 and TRBJ2-7, with D hard to call. There are 11 residues in the CDR3. Germline CDR1 reads MNHEY; CDR2 reads SVGAGI. Trimming took 7 bases from V and 5 from J, leaving 9 bases between them. CDR3 sequence (DNA): TGTGCCAGCACCAGAGGCGACGAGCAGTACTTC. Its protein is CASTRGDEQYF.

The chain couples TRBV2 to TRBJ2-5, with 9 bases that match TRBD1. The length of the CDR3 is 15 residues. Germline V lookup: CDR1 SNHLY, CDR2 FYNNEI. Trimming removed 2 bases from V and 5 bases from J; junction bases left unmatched: 6. The CDR3 protein is CASSERGTGLETQYF. The CDR3 DNA reads as TGTGCCAGCAGTGAAAGAGGGACAGGGTTGGAGACCCAGTACTTC.

The V gene is TRBV11-2, the J gene TRBJ1-1; D gene unclear. Trimming shortened V by 6 bases and J by 11 bases, and 13 bases separated the two germline ends. CDR3 length equals 11 residues. Germline CDR1 is SGHAT and CDR2 is FQNNGV. CDR3 DNA sequence: TGTGCCAGCAGGAAGGGCCCCCTCGCTTTCTTT. Translation gives CASRKGPLAFF.

V is TRBV5-1 and J is TRBJ2-3; D is perhaps TRBD2 (6 bases). CDR1 is SGHRS, CDR2 YFSETQ, per germline. V was trimmed by 10 bases and J by 4 bases, leaving 16 bases between them. CDR3 size: 13 residues. The CDR3 spells CASRETGSDTQYF. DNA for the CDR3: TGCGCCTCACGGGAGACCGGTTCAGATACGCAGTATTTT.

The chain employs TRBV28 and TRBJ1-3; 10 bases are shared with TRBD1. Germline values: CDR1 MDHEN, CDR2 SYDVKM. CDR3 size: 15 residues. J gave up 7 bases and V 3 bases, and 6 bases lay outside the gene matches. The CDR3 spells CASSFGDRGRNTIYF. CDR3 in DNA: TGTGCCAGCAGTTTCGGGGACAGGGGAAGGAACACCATATATTTT.

Worth noting for this clone: A junction end diverges from the germline sequence, so it may reflect a read error. The genes are TRBV7-6 and TRBJ1-1; 9 nucleotides match TRBD1. This CDR3 has 13 residues. CDR1 SGHVS and CDR2 FNYEAQ come from the germline V gene. The CDR3 coding sequence is TGTGCCAGCAGCTCACCAGACAGGGGGAATTATTCATTT. Amino acids: CASSSPDRGNYSF.

V is TRBV28 and J is TRBJ2-1, with D uncertain. There are 15 residues in the CDR3. CDR1 and CDR2 from the germline V gene are MDHEN and SYDVKM. Trimming removed 6 bases from V and 2 bases from J, with 14 bases in between. The CDR3 nucleotides read TGTGCCAGCAGCCAATTAATACTGGCCTACAATGAGCAGTTCTTC. It encodes CASSQLILAYNEQFF.

This CDR3 reads CASSPTGGGSYEQYF. The CDR3 DNA follows: TGTGCCAGCAGTCCGACAGGGGGGGGCTCCTACGAGCAGTACTTC. The rearrangement uses TRBV28 and TRBJ2-7, with 9 nucleotides matching TRBD1. The V and J ends lost 5 bases and 0 bases, in that order; junction bases with no gene match: 5. Germline V CDR1 and CDR2: MDHEN, SYDVKM. This CDR3 is 15 amino acids long.

This clone was picked up a small number of times. The rearrangement joins TRBV5-1 to TRBJ2-1, with 9 bases that match TRBD2. CDR1 is SGHRS and CDR2 is YFSETQ in the germline V gene. V was clipped by 1 base and J by 3 bases; unmatched bases: 2. CDR3 size: 15 residues. As DNA, the CDR3 is TGCGCCAGCAGCTTGCCACTAGCGGGCTACAATGAGCAGTTCTTC. As protein: CASSLPLAGYNEQFF.

This chain uses TRBV12-5 with TRBJ1-1; D not certain. Germline lookup yields CDR1 LGHNT and CDR2 FRNRAP. CDR3 length equals 15 residues. The germline V and J ends were trimmed by 2 bases and 2 bases, with 12 bases remaining between them. This chain's CDR3 is CASGLPLDVNTEAFF. The CDR3 nucleotides are TGTGCTAGTGGTTTGCCCCTTGACGTCAACACTGAAGCTTTCTTT.

This sequence joins TRBV3-1 (or the pseudogene TRBV3-2) and TRBJ2-5; 9 nucleotides line up with TRBD2. CDR3 length equals 15 residues. The ends lost 0 bases at V and 7 bases at J; junction bases unmatched: 6. Germline V lookup: CDR1 LGHDT, CDR2 YNNKEL (reference sequence). CDR3 DNA sequence: TGTGCCAGCAGCCAAGAAAGAGCGGGAGGAGGGACCCAGTACTTC. It specifies CASSQERAGGGTQYF.

This sequence joins TRBV15 and TRBJ2-3; TRBD1 is a possible D gene (6 bases). With 6 bases removed from V and 4 bases from J, the gap between germline ends came to 20 bases. The germline gives CDR1 LNHNV, CDR2 YYDKDF (reference sequence). This CDR3 spans 16 amino acids. The chain's CDR3 is CATRNPRGFPPDTQYF. CDR3 nucleotides: TGTGCCACCAGAAACCCCAGGGGATTTCCCCCAGATACGCAGTATTTT.

V gene TRBV12-5 combines with J gene TRBJ1-5, with D possibly matching TRBD1 (6 bases). Germline V lookup: CDR1 LGHNT, CDR2 FRNRAP. The CDR3 is 19 residues long. Trimming removed 4 bases at V and 7 bases at J, with 29 bases between. DNA for the CDR3: TGTGCTAGTGGTTCCGAGAATCCCTCTGACGGGGGGCTAGGACAGCCCCAGCATTTT. Residues: CASGSENPSDGGLGQPQHF.

The rearrangement uses TRBV19 and TRBJ2-1, with 8 bases that match TRBD2. This CDR3 comprises 18 residues. Germline CDR1 and CDR2: LNHDA and SQIVND (reference sequence). The junction had 16 bases not matched to a gene; V was cut back by 4 bases and J by 5 bases. The CDR3 is CASSTQTLAGLYHNEQFF. In DNA, the CDR3 is TGTGCCAGTAGTACCCAAACCTTAGCGGGACTCTATCACAATGAGCAGTTCTTC.

The chain combines TRBV3-1 (or the pseudogene TRBV3-2) with TRBJ1-1, with D possibly being TRBD1 (6 bases). This CDR3 region has 12 residues. Germline V lookup: CDR1 LGHDT, CDR2 YNNKEL (reference sequence). Trimming cost V 5 bases and J 10 bases, with 14 bases left between them. CDR3 in DNA: TGTGCCAGCAGCATGGATCAGGGGAGAGCTTTCTTT. Translating gives CASSMDQGRAFF.

The V call is TRBV28, the J call TRBJ1-4; 10 nucleotides align to TRBD1. Looked up from germline, CDR1 is MDHEN and CDR2 is SYDVKM. The CDR3 runs to 14 residues. The J segment lost 8 bases and the V segment lost 3 bases, leaving 3 bases of the junction unmatched. The CDR3 DNA reads TGTGCCAGCAGTTTCAGGACAGGGGGAGAAAAACTGTTTTTT. Translated, it gives CASSFRTGGEKLFF.